The 11 T cell receptor beta chains presented below share a single source sample, sequenced in a study of CD8 T cells in Susac syndrome. Random hexamers were used to reverse transcribe 0.5 to 1 ug of RNA. TCRdb redid the calling of the immunoSEQ multiplex PCR reads with MiXCR, one entry per CDR3 protein. The profile shows about 300,000 distinct CDR3 sequences, about 91% of them singletons. The specimen was CD4+ T cells from PBMCs. These TCRs come from a human donor with multiple sclerosis.

A single count supports this clonotype. The chain combines TRBV29-1 with TRBJ2-5; TRBD1 agrees at 10 bases. V was clipped by 4 bases and J by 4 bases; unmatched bases: 12. CDR1 is SQVTM and CDR2 is ANQGSEA in the germline V gene. This CDR3 has 16 residues. CDR3 region: CSVVGWTGGSPETQYF. CDR3 DNA sequence: TGCAGCGTTGTAGGGTGGACAGGGGGTTCTCCAGAGACCCAGTACTTC.

The chain employs TRBV11-2 and TRBJ2-5, with D tentatively TRBD1 (7 bases). Trimming pared 1 base from V and 5 bases from J, leaving 20 bases between. Germline lookup yields CDR1 SGHAT and CDR2 FQNNGV. There are 17 residues in the CDR3. In DNA, the CDR3 is TGTGCCAGCAGCTTAGGCCAGGGGGGATGGGGCCGGGAGACCCAGTACTTC. Protein product: CASSLGQGGWGRETQYF.

The rearrangement uses TRBV9 and TRBJ2-1; D unresolved. Trimming stripped 0 bases from V and 3 bases from J, with 4 bases between. Germline loops: CDR1 SGDLS, CDR2 YYNGEE. The CDR3 has 13 amino acids. CDR3 amino acids: CASSVDYYNEQFF. Here the CDR3 DNA reads TGTGCCAGCAGCGTAGATTACTACAATGAGCAGTTCTTC.

V and J are TRBV5-1 and TRBJ1-1; no clear D gene. Germline V gene sequence: CDR1 SGHRS, CDR2 YFSETQ. The CDR3 contains 16 residues. V lost 4 bases, J lost 4 bases, and 20 bases lay in between. The CDR3 DNA is TGCGCCAGCAGCCTAGTGGGAGGGTCCTGGGGCACTGAAGCTTTCTTT. Amino acid sequence: CASSLVGGSWGTEAFF. Using reference TRBV5-1 and TRBJ1-1 for the parts outside the CDR3, the full variable domain is KAGVTQTPRYLIKTRGQQVTLSCSPISGHRSVSWYQQTPGQGLQFLFEYFSETQRNKGNFPGRFSGRQFSNSRSEMNVSTLELGDSALYLCASSLVGGSWGTEAFFGQGTRLTVV.

V usage is TRBV20-1 and J usage is TRBJ2-7, with TRBD1 matching over 8 bases. This CDR3 comprises 13 residues. Germline V lookup: CDR1 DFQATT, CDR2 SNEGSKA (reference sequence). Trimming removed 5 bases from V and 5 bases from J; junction bases left unmatched: 8. CDR3 sequence reads: CSADFDRGHEQYF. In nucleotides, the CDR3 is TGCAGTGCTGACTTCGACAGGGGCCACGAGCAGTACTTC.

J is TRBJ2-1 and V is TRBV3-1; 10 bases line up with TRBD2. CDR1 and CDR2 (germline): LGHDT, YNNKEL (reference sequence). CDR3 size: 17 residues. Trimming took 1 base from V and 3 from J; bases not matched to a gene: 6. The CDR3 DNA sequence: TGTGCCAGCAGCCAAGTCGAGTTAGCGGGGGGCTACAATGAGCAGTTCTTC. It specifies CASSQVELAGGYNEQFF.

This clonotype was observed a single time. J is TRBJ2-1 and V is TRBV2; 14 nucleotides line up with TRBD2. The J segment lost 9 bases and the V segment lost 6 bases, leaving 7 bases of the junction unmatched. The CDR3 has 15 residues. Germline lookup yields CDR1 SNHLY and CDR2 FYNNEI. CDR3 bases: TGTGCCAGCAGCGAGACTAGCGGGGGGGCAATTGAGCAGTTCTTC. It yields the protein CASSETSGGAIEQFF.

V usage is TRBV2 and J usage is TRBJ2-7; 10 positions match TRBD1. This CDR3 contains 13 residues. Germline trimming cut 7 bases from V and 5 bases from J; bases unmatched to any gene: 5. Germline-derived CDR1 and CDR2 are SNHLY and FYNNEI. The CDR3 here is CASTRDRGHEQYF. DNA of the CDR3: TGTGCCAGCACCCGGGACAGGGGCCACGAGCAGTACTTC.

The chain carries TRBV10-3 and TRBJ1-2; tentatively, D is TRBD1 (5 bases). Germline CDR1 and CDR2: ENHRY and SYGVKD. Trimming removed 4 bases from V and 6 bases from J, with 12 bases in between. The CDR3 has 13 residues. This CDR3 reads CAISVLPGHGYTF. CDR3 sequence (DNA): TGTGCCATCAGTGTTTTGCCAGGGCATGGCTACACCTTC.

The rearrangement uses TRBV5-1 and TRBJ2-3, with D hard to call. Trimming stripped 3 bases from V and 3 bases from J, with 20 bases between. The CDR3 spans 17 residues. Germline assignment: CDR1 SGHRS and CDR2 YFSETQ. The CDR3 protein is CASSSRSQFRPTDTQYF. DNA for the CDR3: TGCGCCAGCAGCTCACGATCCCAGTTTCGCCCTACAGATACGCAGTATTTT.

The chain links TRBV11-3 to TRBJ2-7; 8 bases map to TRBD1. Germline CDR1 SGHNT, CDR2 YENEEA. The V segment lost 0 bases and the J segment 4 bases; nucleotides outside the gene matches: 11. This CDR3 has 17 residues. The CDR3 spells CASSLDSDRVSPYEQYF. The CDR3 DNA sequence: TGTGCCAGCAGCTTAGATTCGGACAGGGTATCCCCTTACGAGCAGTACTTC.